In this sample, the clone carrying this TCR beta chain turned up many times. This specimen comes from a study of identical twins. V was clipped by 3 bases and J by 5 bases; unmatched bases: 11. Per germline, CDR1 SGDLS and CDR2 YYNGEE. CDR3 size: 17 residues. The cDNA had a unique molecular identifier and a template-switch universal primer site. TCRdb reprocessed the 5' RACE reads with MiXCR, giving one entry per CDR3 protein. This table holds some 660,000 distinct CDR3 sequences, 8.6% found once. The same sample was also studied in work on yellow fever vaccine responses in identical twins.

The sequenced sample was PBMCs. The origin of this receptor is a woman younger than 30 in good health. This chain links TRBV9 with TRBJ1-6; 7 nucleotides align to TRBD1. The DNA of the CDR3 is TGTGCCAGCAGCGCCGACGAGGACAGGTCGAATAATTCACCCCTCCACTTT. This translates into CASSADEDRSNNSPLHF.